The entry below gives a single TCR beta chain sequence along with its context. Its specificity is unknown. The CDR3 contains 17 residues. V lost 1 base to trimming and J lost 2 bases, with 16 bases between them. The germline CDR1 and CDR2 sequences are SGHAT and FQNNGV. These data come from a study of shared clonotypes between healthy human individuals. Study-level points and caveats: Naive subsets tended to show greater estimated richness than memory subsets.

The assay ran at deep level. The table came from immunoSEQ multiplex PCR; TCRdb's copy has only in-frame clones and leaves some out. The data hold under 850,000 clones, with about two thirds observed a single time. Every donor was a Caucasian adult from Nashville, Tennessee. The chain joins TRBV11-2 to TRBJ2-3; D is ambiguous. The sample consisted of memory CD4+ T cells sorted from blood. Sample subset: CD45RA-negative fraction. This receptor was obtained from a woman aged 30 to 39 in good health. CDR3 nucleotides: TGTGCCAGCAGCTTAGGTTCTTTAGGCTGGAACACAGATACGCAGTATTTT. Translated: CASSLGSLGWNTDTQYF.